The table lists the clone carrying this TCR beta chain with many counts. Its specificity is not known. This sample is part of a study of Graves' ophthalmopathy and Graves' hyperthyroidism. The study, taken as a whole, reports: Blood repertoires reportedly contained most expanded thyroid clonotypes above 0.001 frequency.

Patients in the hyperthyroidism group, adults aged 18 to 65, were newly diagnosed, under 2 months' duration. Clinical symptoms, serum thyroxine, TRAb, thyroid ultrasound and orbital computed tomography were relied on for diagnosis. Researchers took RNA transcripts and amplified TCR beta CDR3 regions from them. An opening RT-PCR round employed HTBI primers and preceded a second-round multiplex PCR. MiXCR was run by TCRdb on the multiplex PCR reads, yielding one entry per CDR3 protein. Among 620,000 or so distinct CDR3 sequences listed, around a fifth were seen once. Germline CDR1 and CDR2: GTSNPN and SVGIG (reference sequence). The CDR3 is 15 residues long. With V trimmed by 5 bases and J by 3 bases, 8 bases remained unmatched.

Sequenced: peripheral blood. The sequence came from a woman aged 18-30 years with stable Graves' hyperthyroidism. Some clones in this sample may be carry-over from other donors' samples. V usage is TRBV30 and J usage is TRBJ1-5; 9 positions agree with TRBD1. The CDR3 DNA reads as TGTGCCTGGGCGCGGGACAGGGTGCTCAATCAGCCCCAGCATTTT. Translation gives CAWARDRVLNQPQHF.